One sample yielded the 15 T cell receptor beta chains listed below, sequenced in a study of T cell repertoires in cytomegalovirus infection. TCRdb re-called the reads through MiXCR, storing one row per CDR3 protein. Counted here are about 490,000 distinct CDR3 sequences, 26% occurring once; the ten biggest clones make up approximately 13%. The sequenced material came from PBMCs. These receptors were obtained from a human donor in good health (CMV status not recorded). Some clones in this sample may be carry-over from other donors' samples.

The chain recombines TRBV19 with TRBJ2-2; D is perhaps TRBD1 or TRBD2 (5 bases each). The germline CDR1 and CDR2 sequences are LNHDA and SQIVND (reference sequence). The CDR3 runs 15 residues. Trimming removed 5 bases from V and 2 bases from J, with 12 bases in between. DNA of the CDR3: TGTGCCAGTAGTTGGGGACGGCCTAACACCGGGGAGCTGTTTTTT. Protein sequence: CASSWGRPNTGELFF. The entire variable domain, with the rest obtained from reference TRBV19 and TRBJ2-2, is as follows: DGGITQSPKYLFRKEGQNVTLSCEQNLNHDAMYWYRQDPGQGLRLIYYSQIVNDFQKGDIAEGYSVSREKKESFPLTVTSAQKNPTAFYLCASSWGRPNTGELFFGEGSRLTVL.

The chain joins TRBV29-1 to TRBJ2-4; D may be TRBD2 (6 bases). V was shortened by 8 bases and J by 1 base, with 15 bases between the two germline ends. Germline CDR1 and CDR2: SQVTM and ANQGSEA. This CDR3 contains 14 residues. The CDR3 is CSFLWSGAKNIQYF. CDR3 DNA: TGCAGCTTCCTGTGGAGCGGGGCCAAAAACATTCAGTACTTC. The variable domain in full, with the rest retrieved from reference TRBV29-1 and TRBJ2-4, is SAVISQKPSRDICQRGTSLTIQCQVDSQVTMMFWYRQQPGQSLTLIATANQGSEATYESGFVIDKFPISRPNLTFSTLTVSNMSPEDSSIYLCSFLWSGAKNIQYFGAGTRLSVL.

The sample holds many counts of this clonotype. The V call is TRBV7-2, the J call TRBJ2-6; D is unclear. The CDR3 extends over 15 amino acids. Germline loops: CDR1 SGHTA, CDR2 FQGNSA. Trimming took off 6 bases at V and 1 base at J, with 10 bases between the two ends. CDR3 bases: TGTGCCAGCAGGCCACGGGCATCTGGGGCCAACGTCCTGACTTTC. Its translation: CASRPRASGANVLTF.

This clonotype was observed a few times. This chain joins TRBV5-4 and TRBJ2-5; perhaps TRBD2 as D (6 bases). With 6 bases removed from V and 4 bases from J, the gap between germline ends came to 13 bases. The germline V gene encodes CDR1 SGHNT and CDR2 YYREEE (reference sequence). The CDR3 covers 13 residues. The CDR3 DNA follows: TGTGCCAGCACCGGGGGATCCGGAGAGACCCAGTACTTC. It yields the protein CASTGGSGETQYF.

This clonotype was found a few times. J is TRBJ2-7 and V is TRBV4-2; D is undetermined. The length of the CDR3 is 17 residues. V was clipped by 0 bases and J by 4 bases, with 19 bases between them. Germline V lookup: CDR1 LGHNA, CDR2 YNFKEQ. CDR3 in DNA: TGTGCCAGCAGCCAAGATCTGGAGCGTTACATTCCTTACGAGCAGTACTTC. Protein sequence: CASSQDLERYIPYEQYF.

This clonotype has only a few counts. CDR3 in DNA: TGCGCCAGCAGCCCGGAGGGCAGCGGGGGTCAGCCCCAGCATTTT. Its protein is CASSPEGSGGQPQHF. The gene calls are TRBV5-1 and TRBJ1-5; the D gene is possibly TRBD1 (5 bases). The ends were cut back, 4 bases at V and 6 bases at J, with 17 bases in the middle. This CDR3 contains 15 residues. CDR1 SGHRS and CDR2 YFSETQ come from the germline V gene.

This clonotype showed up just a few times. The chain uses TRBV12-3 or TRBV12-4 and TRBJ2-4; 9 nucleotides agree with TRBD2. The CDR3 runs to 15 residues. Unmatched junction bases numbered 9, after V lost 6 bases and J lost 6 bases. The CDR3 sequence: CASSPGSLAGNIQYF. CDR3 sequence (DNA): TGTGCCAGCAGCCCGGGATCACTAGCGGGAAACATTCAGTACTTC.

In its sample, this clonotype was seen a few times. This chain uses TRBV15 with TRBJ2-3; D uncertain. The V end lost 2 bases, the J end lost 4 bases, and 7 bases lay between the germline ends. CDR3 length: 13 amino acids. Germline CDR1 is LNHNV and CDR2 is YYDKDF (reference sequence). DNA for the CDR3: TGTGCCACCAGCAGAAGCAAGGCAGATACGCAGTATTTT. It translates to CATSRSKADTQYF.

V is TRBV6-5 and J is TRBJ2-5; D not resolved. The V end was cut by 6 bases, the J end by 5 bases, with 13 bases between. From germline, CDR1 is MNHEY and CDR2 SVGAGI. The CDR3 contains 13 residues. CDR3 nucleotides: TGTGCCAGCAGCCAATGGGGTGCGGAGACCCAGTACTTC. Translated: CASSQWGAETQYF.

This clonotype has a count of ten or more. This rearrangement joins TRBV6-2 or TRBV6-3 to TRBJ2-3; no reliable D call. Germline values: CDR1 MNHEY, CDR2 SVGEGT. The V and J ends lost 0 bases and 5 bases respectively, with 3 bases between them. CDR3 length: 12 residues. The CDR3 spells CASSYSKDTQYF. The CDR3 region has the DNA TGTGCCAGCAGTTACTCGAAAGATACGCAGTATTTT.

The chain is built from TRBV12-3 or TRBV12-4 and TRBJ2-2; D is unresolved. This CDR3 has 14 residues. Between the trimmed V and J ends, which lost 0 bases and 6 bases, there was a span of 8 bases. The CDR3 sequence: CASSLARSSGELFF. The CDR3 nucleotides read TGTGCCAGCAGTTTAGCGCGGAGTTCCGGGGAGCTGTTTTTT.

The gene calls are TRBV19 and TRBJ2-6; TRBD1 aligns across 10 bases. CDR1 LNHDA and CDR2 SQIVND come from the germline V gene (reference sequence). The trim removed 5 bases at V and 2 bases at J, leaving 6 bases unmatched. The CDR3 loop spans 17 amino acids. CDR3 protein: CASSPGTGVAGANVLTF. DNA for the CDR3: TGTGCCAGTAGTCCTGGGACAGGGGTAGCTGGGGCCAACGTCCTGACTTTC.

This sequence joins TRBV12-3 or TRBV12-4 and TRBJ2-2, with D perhaps matching TRBD2 (7 bases). This CDR3 has 15 amino acids. Trimming shortened V by 8 bases and J by 6 bases, and 19 bases separated the two germline ends. CDR3 region: CASSPRGAGSGELFF. The CDR3 DNA sequence: TGTGCCAGCTCCCCCCGGGGGGCAGGGTCCGGGGAGCTGTTTTTT.

The rearrangement joins TRBV27 to TRBJ2-7; 8 nucleotides line up with TRBD1. Losses at the gene ends were 11 bases for V and 5 bases for J; bases not matched to a gene: 11. This CDR3 comprises 13 residues. CDR1 is MNHEY, CDR2 SMNVEV, per germline (reference sequence). The CDR3 DNA follows: TGTGCCTCCAGCCGGACAGGGTTACACGAGCAGTACTTC. This codes for CASSRTGLHEQYF.

This clonotype has more than one count but fewer than ten. The V call is TRBV6-2 or TRBV6-3, the J call TRBJ2-7, with 8 bases fitting TRBD2. J was trimmed by 7 bases and V by 2 bases; bases with no gene match: 10. CDR3 length: 15 residues. From germline, CDR1 is MNHEY and CDR2 SVGEGT. DNA for the CDR3: TGTGCCAGCAGTTACGGCGGGGGGCGATATGGGGAGCAGTACGTC. Its protein product is CASSYGGGRYGEQYV.